These 17 T cell receptor beta chains were all obtained from the same sample, sequenced in a study of blood T cell repertoires in COVID-19. Assay used: immunoSEQ multiplex PCR; TCRdb lists only in-frame clones, some missing. In the table there are 220,000 or so clones, about nine tenths of which are singletons. Sample: PBMCs or T cells enriched from blood (not recorded which). The receptors derive from a man in his forties or fifties who had been exposed to COVID-19.

The gene calls are TRBV29-1 and TRBJ1-1; D unclear. V gave up 2 bases and J gave up 7 bases, with 5 bases separating them. The length of the CDR3 is 10 residues. Per germline, CDR1 SQVTM and CDR2 ANQGSEA. This CDR3 reads CSVETDEAFF. CDR3 in DNA: TGCAGCGTTGAAACAGATGAAGCTTTCTTT.

The chain joins TRBV5-4 to TRBJ1-2; D remains ambiguous. Germline V gene data show CDR1 as SGHNT and CDR2 as YYREEE (reference sequence). The V end lost 0 bases, the J end lost 5 bases, and 11 bases lay between the germline ends. This CDR3 contains 14 residues. The CDR3 DNA sequence: TGTGCCAGCAGCTTGGCACCGGTTGAATATGGCTACACCTTC. Its protein product is CASSLAPVEYGYTF. Drawing the rest from reference TRBV5-4 and TRBJ1-2, the complete variable domain is ETGVTQSPTHLIKTRGQQVTLRCSSQSGHNTVSWYQQALGQGPQFIFQYYREEENGRGNFPPRFSGLQFPNYSSELNVNALELDDSALYLCASSLAPVEYGYTFGSGTRLTVV.

The chain has TRBV4-1 and TRBJ2-2; 7 nucleotides match TRBD1. Looked up from germline, CDR1 is MGHRA and CDR2 is YSYEKL. The CDR3 is 15 residues long. V dropped 4 bases and J dropped 6; count of bases not matched to a gene: 8. The CDR3 bases are TGCGCCAGCAGCCCACATACAGGGGTCGCCGGGGAGCTGTTTTTT. Amino acid sequence: CASSPHTGVAGELFF.

The rearrangement uses TRBV19 and TRBJ1-2, with D uncertain. Looked up from germline, CDR1 is LNHDA and CDR2 is SQIVND (reference sequence). V was cut by 8 bases and J by 3 bases, with 13 bases left in between. This CDR3 has 13 residues. The CDR3 here is CASLTPGDYGYTF. CDR3 nucleotides: TGTGCCAGTTTGACCCCGGGTGACTATGGCTACACCTTC. Full variable domain (remainder filled in from reference TRBV19 and TRBJ1-2): DGGITQSPKYLFRKEGQNVTLSCEQNLNHDAMYWYRQDPGQGLRLIYYSQIVNDFQKGDIAEGYSVSREKKESFPLTVTSAQKNPTAFYLCASLTPGDYGYTFGSGTRLTVV.

The chain joins TRBV7-3 to TRBJ2-6; D not resolved. Germline CDR1 reads SGHTA; CDR2 reads FQGTGA. Deletions cut 2 bases from V and 0 bases from J, with 11 bases between. The CDR3 is 17 residues long. The CDR3 loop is CASSLSPGNSGANVLTF. The DNA for the CDR3 is TGTGCCAGCAGCTTATCCCCAGGCAACTCTGGGGCCAACGTCCTGACTTTC.

The J gene is TRBJ2-3, the V gene TRBV5-1; 11 bases match TRBD2. From germline, CDR1 is SGHRS and CDR2 YFSETQ. J gave up 5 bases and V 2 bases, and 4 bases lay outside the gene matches. The CDR3 is made up of 15 amino acids. The CDR3 protein is CASSLLAGEGDTQYF. CDR3 sequence (DNA): TGCGCCAGCAGCTTACTAGCGGGAGAAGGAGATACGCAGTATTTT.

The V call is TRBV27, the J call TRBJ2-5; TRBD2 is a possible D gene (5 bases). The CDR3 is 13 amino acids. Germline CDR1 is MNHEY and CDR2 is SMNVEV (reference sequence). Trimming removed 2 bases from V and 5 bases from J, with 9 bases in between. CDR3: CASSLEGRETQYF. The CDR3 nucleotides are TGTGCCAGCAGTTTAGAGGGTCGGGAGACCCAGTACTTC.

The rearrangement uses TRBV19 and TRBJ1-3; 9 nucleotides line up with TRBD1. This CDR3 spans 16 amino acids. Unmatched junction bases numbered 3, after V lost 3 bases and J lost 0 bases. Germline CDR1 reads LNHDA; CDR2 reads SQIVND (reference sequence). This chain's CDR3 is CASSITGGYSGNTIYF. CDR3 in DNA: TGTGCCAGTAGTATCACAGGGGGCTACTCTGGAAACACCATATATTTT. Together with reference TRBV19 and TRBJ1-3, the CDR3 gives the full variable domain: DGGITQSPKYLFRKEGQNVTLSCEQNLNHDAMYWYRQDPGQGLRLIYYSQIVNDFQKGDIAEGYSVSREKKESFPLTVTSAQKNPTAFYLCASSITGGYSGNTIYFGEGSWLTVV.

The chain has TRBV7-9 and TRBJ2-7, with 9 positions matching TRBD2. The CDR3 covers 17 residues. Unmatched junction bases numbered 10, after V lost 4 bases and J lost 0 bases. Germline V CDR1 and CDR2: SEHNR, FQNEAQ (reference sequence). The CDR3 reads CASSSPRTSESSYEQYV. In nucleotides, the CDR3 is TGTGCCAGCAGCTCCCCGAGGACTAGCGAGAGCTCCTACGAGCAGTACGTC.

The chain couples TRBV3-1 (or the pseudogene TRBV3-2) to TRBJ2-3; 7 positions agree with TRBD2. V was pared by 4 bases and J by 1 base, with 8 bases of the junction left unmatched. This CDR3 comprises 16 residues. Germline V gene data show CDR1 as LGHDT and CDR2 as YNNKEL (reference sequence). CDR3 region: CASSRRREARTDTQYF. The CDR3 DNA sequence: TGTGCCAGCAGCCGTCGACGGGAGGCCCGCACAGATACGCAGTATTTT.

The chain combines TRBV6-5 with TRBJ2-7; the D gene is possibly TRBD2 (6 bases). The CDR3 totals 15 residues. Germline V gene sequence: CDR1 MNHEY, CDR2 SVGAGI. V lost 0 bases to trimming and J lost 2 bases, with 11 bases between them. The DNA of the CDR3 is TGTGCCAGCAGTTACTCGACGGGGGTGGCCTACGAGCAGTACTTC. It specifies CASSYSTGVAYEQYF.

This clone was seen just once. The chain combines TRBV28 with TRBJ1-1, with 8 bases matching TRBD1. CDR1 MDHEN and CDR2 SYDVKM come from the germline V gene. The length of the CDR3 is 15 residues. The junction had 7 bases not matched to a gene; V was cut back by 1 base and J by 6 bases. This CDR3 is CASSLSGTGGPEAFF. The DNA for the CDR3 is TGTGCCAGCAGTTTATCCGGGACAGGAGGCCCTGAAGCTTTCTTT.

The chain employs TRBV28 and TRBJ2-1; 10 nucleotides match TRBD1. The CDR3 loop spans 16 amino acids. After removal of 7 bases from V and 9 bases from J, the junction contained 15 bases not matched to a gene. CDR1 is MDHEN and CDR2 is SYDVKM in the germline V gene. As DNA, the CDR3 is TGTGCCAGCAATAAACCGGGACAGGGGCCCCGGCTTGAGCAGTTCTTC. This encodes CASNKPGQGPRLEQFF.

This chain uses TRBV2 with TRBJ2-5; 10 bases are shared with TRBD2. Germline CDR1 SNHLY, CDR2 FYNNEI. V lost 8 bases to trimming and J lost 0 bases; unmatched junction nucleotides: 15. The CDR3 has 18 amino acids. The CDR3 bases are TGTGCCAGCTGCCTCCGGTCTGGACTAGCGGAAAACCAAGAGACCCAGTACTTC. Translation: CASCLRSGLAENQETQYF.

The J gene is TRBJ2-5, the V gene TRBV29-1, with D perhaps matching TRBD1 (6 bases). CDR1 and CDR2 (germline): SQVTM, ANQGSEA. V dropped 8 bases and J dropped 1 base, with 14 bases sitting between them. The CDR3 length is 13 residues. Here the CDR3 DNA reads TGCAGCCTAGTGGGGACAACCCAAGAGACCCAGTACTTC. Translation: CSLVGTTQETQYF.

J is TRBJ2-7 and V is TRBV3-1 (or the pseudogene TRBV3-2); perhaps TRBD1 as D (6 bases). The CDR3 length is 15 residues. Germline V gene data show CDR1 as LGHDT and CDR2 as YNNKEL (reference sequence). Trimming took 5 bases from V and 0 from J, leaving 14 bases between them. The CDR3 here is CASSTRQVLSYEQYF. CDR3 DNA sequence: TGTGCCAGCAGCACACGACAGGTCCTCTCCTACGAGCAGTACTTC.

The chain employs TRBV15 and TRBJ2-3, with D unclear. V lost 1 base, J lost 2 bases, and 7 bases lay in between. From germline, CDR1 is LNHNV and CDR2 YYDKDF (reference sequence). The CDR3 contains 14 residues. The chain's CDR3 is CATSRVQYTDTQYF. The CDR3 bases are TGTGCCACCAGCAGAGTACAGTACACAGATACGCAGTATTTT.